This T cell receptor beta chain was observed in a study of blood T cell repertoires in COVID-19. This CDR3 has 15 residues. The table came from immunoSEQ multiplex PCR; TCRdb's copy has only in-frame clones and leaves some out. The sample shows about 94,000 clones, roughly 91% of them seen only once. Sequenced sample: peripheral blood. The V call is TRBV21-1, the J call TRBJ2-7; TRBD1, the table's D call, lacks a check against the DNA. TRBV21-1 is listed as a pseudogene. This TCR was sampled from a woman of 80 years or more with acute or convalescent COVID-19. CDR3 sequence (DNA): TGTGCCAGCAGCCAAGGGCGAGACAGGGACTACGAGCAGTACTTC. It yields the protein CASSQGRDRDYEQYF.